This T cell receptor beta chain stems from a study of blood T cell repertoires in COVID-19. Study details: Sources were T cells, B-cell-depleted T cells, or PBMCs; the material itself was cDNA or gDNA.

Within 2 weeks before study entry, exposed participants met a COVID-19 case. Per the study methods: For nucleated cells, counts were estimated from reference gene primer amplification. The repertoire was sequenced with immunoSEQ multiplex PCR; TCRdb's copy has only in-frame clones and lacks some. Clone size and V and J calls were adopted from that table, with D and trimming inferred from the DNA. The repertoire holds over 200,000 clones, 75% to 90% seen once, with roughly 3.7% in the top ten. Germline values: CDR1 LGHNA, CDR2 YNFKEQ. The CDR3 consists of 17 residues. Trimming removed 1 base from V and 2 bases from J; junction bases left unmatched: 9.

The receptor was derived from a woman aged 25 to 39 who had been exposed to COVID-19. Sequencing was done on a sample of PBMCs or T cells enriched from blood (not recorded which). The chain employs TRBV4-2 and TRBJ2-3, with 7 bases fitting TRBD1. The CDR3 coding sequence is TGTGCCAGCAGCCAAGTTTCAGGGGGAGAACTCACAGATACGCAGTATTTT. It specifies CASSQVSGGELTDTQYF.